The rows below give T cell receptor beta chains drawn from one sample of a study of blood T cell repertoires in COVID-19. TCRdb's copy holds only in-frame clones and misses some; the assay was immunoSEQ multiplex PCR. In the table there are about 40,000 clones, roughly 81% of which are singletons. The source material was peripheral blood. These receptors were taken from a human donor in a cohort sampled during active COVID-19. The CDR3 runs from the conserved cysteine through the conserved F or W. Fields, in order: D gene, J gene, clone size, V gene, CDR3 protein, CDR3 DNA. D genes are given only for firm matches. Not every row has a clone size; where given, it reads once, few, many or a size class.

>TRBD2|TRBJ2-2|-|TRBV4-1
CASSQTGLAGGGYTGELFF
TGCGCCAGCAGCCAAACGGGACTAGCGGGGGGTGGGTACACCGGGGAGCTGTTTTTT
>TRBD1|TRBJ2-5|-|TRBV12-3/TRBV12-4
CASRPGTEETQYF
TGTGCCAGCAGGCCGGGGACAGAAGAGACCCAGTACTTC
>TRBD2|TRBJ2-1|-|TRBV7-3
CASSDSSGGYNEQFF
TGTGCCAGCAGCGATTCTAGCGGGGGCTACAATGAGCAGTTCTTC
>TRBD2|TRBJ2-5|-|TRBV11-3
CASSTGLAGETQYF
TGTGCCAGCAGCACGGGACTAGCGGGGGAGACCCAGTACTTC
>-|TRBJ1-3|-|TRBV13
CASSLTRQVSSGNTIYF
TGTGCCAGCAGCCTAACCCGACAGGTCAGCTCTGGAAACACCATATATTTT
>-|TRBJ1-2|few|TRBV18
CASSPIGGGYTF
TGTGCCAGCTCACCTATAGGGGGTGGCTACACCTTC
>TRBD1|TRBJ2-4|-|TRBV5-1
CASSRDRGNIQYF
TGCGCCAGCAGCCGGGACAGAGGAAACATTCAGTACTTC
>TRBD1|TRBJ2-5|-|TRBV6-5
CASSRDRGETQYF
TGTGCCAGCAGCCGGGACAGGGGAGAGACCCAGTACTTC
>-|TRBJ2-1|once|TRBV9
CASSVGVGEQFF
TGTGCCAGCAGCGTAGGCGTCGGGGAGCAGTTCTTC
>-|TRBJ2-1|-|TRBV29-1
CSVEEIVGSYNEQFF
TGCAGCGTTGAAGAGATTGTTGGGAGTTACAATGAGCAGTTCTTC
>TRBD1|TRBJ1-2|-|TRBV10-3
CAIRGDRVYGYTF
TGTGCCATCAGGGGGGACAGGGTCTATGGCTACACCTTC
>TRBD1|TRBJ2-1|-|TRBV7-2
CASSLEGTGVYNEQFF
TGTGCCAGCAGCTTAGAAGGGACAGGAGTTTACAATGAGCAGTTCTTC
>TRBD2|TRBJ2-7|few|TRBV2
CASSRGVGSYEQYF
TGTGCCAGCAGTCGGGGGGTTGGCTCCTACGAGCAGTACTTC
>-|TRBJ2-6|-|TRBV7-9
CASSIDPGAGANVLTF
TGTGCCAGCAGCATCGACCCAGGGGCTGGGGCCAACGTCCTGACTTTC
>-|TRBJ2-7|-|TRBV15
CATSNRRTDSYEQYF
TGTGCCACCAGCAACAGACGGACTGATTCCTACGAGCAGTACTTC
>-|TRBJ2-2|-|TRBV6-1
CASRDRGAGTGELFF
TGTGCCAGCAGGGACCGGGGGGCAGGCACCGGGGAGCTGTTTTTT
>TRBD1|TRBJ2-7|-|TRBV11-2
CASSLMQGAYEQYF
TGTGCCAGCAGCTTAATGCAGGGGGCCTACGAGCAGTACTTC
>TRBD2|TRBJ2-5|-|TRBV5-8
CASSLSGTSGETQYF
TGTGCCAGCAGCCTATCCGGGACTAGCGGAGAGACCCAGTACTTC